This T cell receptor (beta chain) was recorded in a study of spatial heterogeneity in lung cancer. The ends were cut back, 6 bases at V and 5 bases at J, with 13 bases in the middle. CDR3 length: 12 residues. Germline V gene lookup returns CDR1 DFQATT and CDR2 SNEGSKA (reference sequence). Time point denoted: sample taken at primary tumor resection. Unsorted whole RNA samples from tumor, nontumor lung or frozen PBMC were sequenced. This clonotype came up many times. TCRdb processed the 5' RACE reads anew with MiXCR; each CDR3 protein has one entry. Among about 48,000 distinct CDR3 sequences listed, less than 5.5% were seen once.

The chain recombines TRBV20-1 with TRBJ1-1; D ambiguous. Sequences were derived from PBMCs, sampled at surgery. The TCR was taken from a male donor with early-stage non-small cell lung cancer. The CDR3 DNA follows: TGCAGTGCCCTCTATGGGGTGACTGAAGCTTTCTTT. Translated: CSALYGVTEAFF.